Listed here are 4 T cell receptor beta chains from one sample, sequenced in a study of blood T cell repertoires in COVID-19. Method: immunoSEQ multiplex PCR; TCRdb's copy keeps in-frame clones and lacks some. The sample has 270,000 or so clones, around 92% seen once. Source material: peripheral blood. The receptors stem from a woman in her 30s with COVID-19, enrolled during active disease.

The V call is TRBV19, the J call TRBJ2-1; 7 bases line up with TRBD2. Per the germline V gene, CDR1 is LNHDA and CDR2 is SQIVND (reference sequence). The length of the CDR3 is 18 residues. V shed 3 bases and J 3 bases; nucleotides not matched to a gene: 14. In DNA, the CDR3 is TGTGCCAGTAGTATCACCAGTTTTGTGGGGGGGTACTACAATGAGCAGTTCTTC. Its protein is CASSITSFVGGYYNEQFF.

This chain joins TRBV19 and TRBJ1-2, with D perhaps matching TRBD1 (5 bases). The CDR3 spans 15 residues. The V gene lost 5 bases and the J gene lost 2 bases, with 15 bases spanning the gap. Germline V lookup: CDR1 LNHDA, CDR2 SQIVND (reference sequence). The CDR3, as DNA: TGTGCCAGTAGTCGGGTAAGGGGCGCGAACTATGGCTACACCTTC. This codes for CASSRVRGANYGYTF.

V and J are TRBV19 and TRBJ2-6; D perhaps matches TRBD1 (5 bases). Germline values: CDR1 LNHDA, CDR2 SQIVND (reference sequence). V was trimmed by 5 bases and J by 1 base, leaving 9 bases between them. This CDR3 spans 15 amino acids. The CDR3 is CASSQGKSGANVLTF. In nucleotides, the CDR3 is TGTGCCAGTAGTCAGGGCAAATCTGGGGCCAACGTCCTGACTTTC.

This rearrangement joins TRBV11-3 to TRBJ2-1, with D maybe TRBD1 (6 bases). Between the trimmed V and J ends, which lost 4 bases and 9 bases, there was a span of 13 bases. The CDR3 covers 13 residues. From germline, CDR1 is SGHNT and CDR2 YENEEA. The CDR3 DNA follows: TGTGCCAGCAGCTCCGGACAGAGAGCTGAGCAGTTCTTC. Protein: CASSSGQRAEQFF.